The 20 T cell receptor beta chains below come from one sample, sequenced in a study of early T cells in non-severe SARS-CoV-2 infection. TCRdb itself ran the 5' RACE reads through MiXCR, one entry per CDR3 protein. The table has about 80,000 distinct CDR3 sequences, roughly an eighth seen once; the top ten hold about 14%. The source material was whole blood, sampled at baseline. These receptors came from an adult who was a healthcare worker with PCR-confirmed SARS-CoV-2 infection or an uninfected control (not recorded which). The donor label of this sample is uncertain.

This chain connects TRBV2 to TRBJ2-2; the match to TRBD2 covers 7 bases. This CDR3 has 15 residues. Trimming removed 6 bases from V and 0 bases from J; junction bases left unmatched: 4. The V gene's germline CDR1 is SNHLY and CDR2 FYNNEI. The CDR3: CASSGREPNTGELFF. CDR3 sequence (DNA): TGTGCCAGCAGCGGGCGGGAGCCGAACACCGGGGAGCTGTTTTTT. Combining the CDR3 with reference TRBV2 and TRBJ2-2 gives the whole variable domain EPEVTQTPSHQVTQMGQEVILRCVPISNHLYFYWYRQILGQKVEFLVSFYNNEISEKSEIFDDQFSVERPDGSNFTLKIRSTKLEDSAMYFCASSGREPNTGELFFGEGSRLTVL.

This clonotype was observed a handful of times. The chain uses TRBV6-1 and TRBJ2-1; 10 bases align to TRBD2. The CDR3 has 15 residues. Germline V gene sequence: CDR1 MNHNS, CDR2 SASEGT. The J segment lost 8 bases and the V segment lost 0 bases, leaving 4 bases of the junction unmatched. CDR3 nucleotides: TGTGCCAGCAGTGAAGCGGCTAGCGGGAGCGATGAGCAGTTCTTC. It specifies CASSEAASGSDEQFF.

The CDR3 nucleotides read TGTGCCAGCAGTTTTAATAGGGAGCAGTTCTTC. It specifies CASSFNREQFF. V and J are TRBV12-3 or TRBV12-4 and TRBJ2-1; D gene unclear. The V end was cut by 3 bases, the J end by 10 bases, with 7 bases between. The CDR3 has 11 residues.

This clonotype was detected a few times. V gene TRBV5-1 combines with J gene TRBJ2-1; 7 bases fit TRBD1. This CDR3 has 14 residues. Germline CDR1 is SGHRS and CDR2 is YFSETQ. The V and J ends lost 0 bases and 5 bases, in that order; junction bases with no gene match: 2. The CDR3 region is CASSLDRGNNEQFF. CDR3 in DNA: TGCGCCAGCAGCTTGGACAGGGGTAACAATGAGCAGTTCTTC.

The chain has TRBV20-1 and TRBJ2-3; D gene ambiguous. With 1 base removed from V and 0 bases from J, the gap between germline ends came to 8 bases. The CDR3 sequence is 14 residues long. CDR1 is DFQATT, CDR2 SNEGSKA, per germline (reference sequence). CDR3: CSARGPYSTDTQYF. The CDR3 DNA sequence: TGCAGTGCTAGAGGTCCCTATAGCACAGATACGCAGTATTTT.

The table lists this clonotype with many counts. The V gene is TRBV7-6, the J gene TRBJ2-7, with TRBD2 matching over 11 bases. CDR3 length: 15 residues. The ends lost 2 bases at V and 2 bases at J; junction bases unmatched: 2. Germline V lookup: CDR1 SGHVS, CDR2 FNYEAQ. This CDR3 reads CASSLSSGGAYEQYF. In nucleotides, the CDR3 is TGTGCCAGCAGCTTAAGTAGCGGGGGGGCCTACGAGCAGTACTTC.

The CDR3 DNA follows: TGTGCCAGCTCACCACCGAGTCGGGAGCAGTTCTTC. It translates to CASSPPSREQFF. The chain recombines TRBV18 with TRBJ2-1; no firm D call. Germline CDR1 KGHSH, CDR2 LQKENI. CDR3 size: 12 residues. The V end was cut by 0 bases, the J end by 10 bases, with 7 bases between.

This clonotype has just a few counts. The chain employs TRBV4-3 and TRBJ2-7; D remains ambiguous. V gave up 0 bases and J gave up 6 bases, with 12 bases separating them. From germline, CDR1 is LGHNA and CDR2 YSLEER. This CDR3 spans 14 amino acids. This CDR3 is CASSQDLVSREQYF. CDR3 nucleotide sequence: TGCGCCAGCAGCCAAGACCTAGTAAGCCGCGAGCAGTACTTC.

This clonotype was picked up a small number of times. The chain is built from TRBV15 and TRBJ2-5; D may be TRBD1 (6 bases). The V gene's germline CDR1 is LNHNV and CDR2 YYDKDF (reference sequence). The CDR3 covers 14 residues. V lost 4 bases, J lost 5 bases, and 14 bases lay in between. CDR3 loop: CATSKVGAGETQYF. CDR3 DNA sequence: TGTGCCACCAGCAAGGTGGGGGCAGGGGAGACCCAGTACTTC.

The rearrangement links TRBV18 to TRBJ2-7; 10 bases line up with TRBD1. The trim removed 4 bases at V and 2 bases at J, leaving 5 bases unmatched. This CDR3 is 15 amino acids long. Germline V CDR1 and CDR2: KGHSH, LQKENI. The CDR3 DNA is TGTGCCAGCTCACGAGGGACAGGGGCAGCCTACGAGCAGTACTTC. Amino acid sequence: CASSRGTGAAYEQYF.

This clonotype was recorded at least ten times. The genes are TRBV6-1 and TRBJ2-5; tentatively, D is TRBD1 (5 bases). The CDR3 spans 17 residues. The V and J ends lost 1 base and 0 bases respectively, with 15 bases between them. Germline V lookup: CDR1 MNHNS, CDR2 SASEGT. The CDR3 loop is CASSEEDAGKYQETQYF. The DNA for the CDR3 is TGTGCCAGCAGTGAAGAGGACGCAGGGAAGTACCAAGAGACCCAGTACTTC.

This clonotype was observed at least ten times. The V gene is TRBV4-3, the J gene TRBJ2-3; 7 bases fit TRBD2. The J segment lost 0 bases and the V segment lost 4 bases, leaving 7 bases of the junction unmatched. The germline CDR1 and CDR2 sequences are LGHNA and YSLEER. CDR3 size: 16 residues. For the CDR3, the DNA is TGCGCCAGCAGCCGAGTGCGGGGGTCTAGCACAGATACGCAGTATTTT. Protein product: CASSRVRGSSTDTQYF.

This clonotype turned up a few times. Here the CDR3 reads CASSVNSGSSYYNEQFF. CDR3 sequence (DNA): TGTGCCAGCAGTGTAAATAGCGGGAGTAGTTATTACAATGAGCAGTTCTTC. This chain uses TRBV6-1 with TRBJ2-1; 9 nucleotides align to TRBD2. This CDR3 region has 17 residues. Trimming cost V 4 bases and J 4 bases; bases outside gene matches: 11. Germline V gene sequence: CDR1 MNHNS, CDR2 SASEGT.

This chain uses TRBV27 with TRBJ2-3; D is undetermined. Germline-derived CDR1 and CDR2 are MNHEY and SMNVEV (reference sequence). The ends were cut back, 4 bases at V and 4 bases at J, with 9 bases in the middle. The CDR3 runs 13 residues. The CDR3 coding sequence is TGTGCCAGCAGTTCCATAGAGGCAGATACGCAGTATTTT. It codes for CASSSIEADTQYF.

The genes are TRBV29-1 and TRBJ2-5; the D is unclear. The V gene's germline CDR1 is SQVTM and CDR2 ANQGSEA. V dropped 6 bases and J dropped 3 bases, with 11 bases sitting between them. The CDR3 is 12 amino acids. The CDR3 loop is CSVASWEETQYF. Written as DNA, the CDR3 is TGCAGCGTCGCCTCCTGGGAAGAGACCCAGTACTTC.

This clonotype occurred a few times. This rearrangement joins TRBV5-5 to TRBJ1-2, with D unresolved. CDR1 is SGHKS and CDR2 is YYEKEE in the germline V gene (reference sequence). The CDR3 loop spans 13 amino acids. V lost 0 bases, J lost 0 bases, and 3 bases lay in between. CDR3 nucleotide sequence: TGTGCCAGCAGCTTGGGGCCTAACTATGGCTACACCTTC. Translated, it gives CASSLGPNYGYTF.

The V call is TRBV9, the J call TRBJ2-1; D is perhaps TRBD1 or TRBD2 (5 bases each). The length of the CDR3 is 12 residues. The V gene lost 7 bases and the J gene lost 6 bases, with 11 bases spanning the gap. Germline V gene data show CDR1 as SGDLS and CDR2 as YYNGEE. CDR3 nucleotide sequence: TGTGCCAGCCGGGGCGCAGGCAATGAGCAGTTCTTC. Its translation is CASRGAGNEQFF. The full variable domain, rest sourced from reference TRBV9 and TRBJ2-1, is DSGVTQTPKHLITATGQRVTLRCSPRSGDLSVYWYQQSLDQGLQFLIQYYNGEERAKGNILERFSAQQFPDLHSELNLSSLELGDSALYFCASRGAGNEQFFGPGTRLTVL.

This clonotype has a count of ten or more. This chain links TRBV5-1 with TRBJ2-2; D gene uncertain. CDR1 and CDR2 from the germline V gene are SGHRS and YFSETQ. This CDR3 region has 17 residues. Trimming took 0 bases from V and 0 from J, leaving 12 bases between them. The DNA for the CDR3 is TGCGCCAGCAGCTTGGACGTAACGCGGTCGAACACCGGGGAGCTGTTTTTT. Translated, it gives CASSLDVTRSNTGELFF.

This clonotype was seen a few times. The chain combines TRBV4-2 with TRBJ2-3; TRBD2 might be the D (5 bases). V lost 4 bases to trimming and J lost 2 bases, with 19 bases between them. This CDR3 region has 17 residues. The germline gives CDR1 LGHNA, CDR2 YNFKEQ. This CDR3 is CASSRRGSRDYTDTQYF. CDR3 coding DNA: TGTGCCAGCAGCCGCCGAGGTAGCCGGGATTACACAGATACGCAGTATTTT.

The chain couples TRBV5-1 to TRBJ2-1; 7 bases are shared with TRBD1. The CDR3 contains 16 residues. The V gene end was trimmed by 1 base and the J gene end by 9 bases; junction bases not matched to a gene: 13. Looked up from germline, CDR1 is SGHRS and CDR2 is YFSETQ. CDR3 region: CASSLIPTKPGGEQFF. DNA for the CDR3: TGCGCCAGCAGCTTGATTCCCACTAAACCAGGGGGTGAGCAGTTCTTC.